This T cell receptor beta chain was obtained from a study of OX40 agonist ivuxolimab in advanced cancers. The study's findings and limits: The average count of expanded clones was higher among CD8+ T cells than among CD4+. Partial responders at 0.1-3.0 mg/kg showed near-lowest clonal expansion.

Baseline was the first blood sampling point, followed by cycle 4 day 1 and cycle 7 day 1. Of note for this clone: Its matching antigen is unknown.

The germline V gene encodes CDR1 SGHAT and CDR2 FQNNGV. The CDR3 loop spans 16 amino acids. V was clipped by 1 base and J by 4 bases; unmatched bases: 5. Assay used: immunoSEQ multiplex PCR; TCRdb lists only in-frame clones, some missing. The sample includes fewer than 15,000 clones, more than 75% of them seen just once. The sequence was obtained from an adult with an advanced solid tumor such as melanoma, head and neck, liver or kidney cancer. The rearrangement links TRBV11-2 to TRBJ2-1, with 9 bases matching TRBD2. Sequenced material: CD4+ or CD8+ T cells sorted from blood, taken in a trial of the OX40 agonist ivuxolimab. CDR3 loop: CASSLALAGIYNEQFF. CDR3 sequence (DNA): TGTGCCAGCAGCTTAGCCCTAGCGGGGATATACAATGAGCAGTTCTTC.